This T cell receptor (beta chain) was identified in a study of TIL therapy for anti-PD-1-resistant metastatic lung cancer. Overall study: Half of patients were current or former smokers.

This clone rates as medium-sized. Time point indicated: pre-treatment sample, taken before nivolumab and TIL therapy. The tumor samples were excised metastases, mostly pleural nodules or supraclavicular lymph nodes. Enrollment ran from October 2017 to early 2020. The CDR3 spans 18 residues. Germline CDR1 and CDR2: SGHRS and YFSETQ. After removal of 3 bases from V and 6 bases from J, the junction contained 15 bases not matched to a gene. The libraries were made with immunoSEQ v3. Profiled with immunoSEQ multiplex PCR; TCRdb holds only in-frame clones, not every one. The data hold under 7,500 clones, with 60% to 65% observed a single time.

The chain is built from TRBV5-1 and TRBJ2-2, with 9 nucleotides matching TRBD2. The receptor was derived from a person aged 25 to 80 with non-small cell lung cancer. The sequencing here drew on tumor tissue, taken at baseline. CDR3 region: CASSSRVGTSRGSGELFF. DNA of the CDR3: TGCGCCAGCAGCTCGAGGGTTGGGACTAGCCGGGGGTCCGGGGAGCTGTTTTTT.